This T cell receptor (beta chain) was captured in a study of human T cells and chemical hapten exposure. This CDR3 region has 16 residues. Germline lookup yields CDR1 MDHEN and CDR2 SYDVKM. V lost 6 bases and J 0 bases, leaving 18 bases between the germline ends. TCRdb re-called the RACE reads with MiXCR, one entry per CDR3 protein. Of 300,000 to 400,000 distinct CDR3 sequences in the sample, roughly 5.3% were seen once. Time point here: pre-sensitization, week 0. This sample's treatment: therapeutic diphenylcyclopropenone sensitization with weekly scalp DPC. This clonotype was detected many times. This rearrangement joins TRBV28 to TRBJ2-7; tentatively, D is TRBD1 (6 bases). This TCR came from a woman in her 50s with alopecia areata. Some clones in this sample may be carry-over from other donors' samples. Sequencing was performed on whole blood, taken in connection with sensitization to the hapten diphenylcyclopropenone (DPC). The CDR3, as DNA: TGTGCCAGCAGCACCCCCCAGGACAGTCGCTCCTACGAGCAGTACTTC. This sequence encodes CASSTPQDSRSYEQYF.